The clone carrying this T cell receptor beta chain was recorded a few times. Libraries were prepared by immunoSEQ multiplex PCR; TCRdb keeps only in-frame clonotypes and omits some of them. This table holds 230,000 or so clones, nearly 90% found once. Germline V gene sequence: CDR1 MGHRA, CDR2 YSYEKL. V was clipped by 6 bases and J by 9 bases, with 12 bases between them. CDR3 length equals 12 residues. This sample stems from a study of blood T cell repertoires in COVID-19. About the research overall: Sources were T cells, B-cell-depleted T cells, or PBMCs; the material itself was cDNA or gDNA.

Source material: peripheral blood. This rearrangement joins TRBV4-1 to TRBJ2-1, with D possibly TRBD2 on 5 matching bases. The TCR was taken from a woman between 40 and 55 years old who had recovered from COVID-19. The CDR3 sequence is CASRALVGEQFF. The DNA of the CDR3 is TGCGCCAGCAGAGCACTAGTTGGTGAGCAGTTCTTC.